This T cell receptor beta chain was recorded in a study of memory CD4+ T cells and cytomegalovirus serostatus (dated by TCRdb to between 2018 and 2021). With respect to the entire study: A total of 35 or so healthy Belgian adults, of whom 9 were CMV seropositive and 24 were CMV seronegative, were included in the cohort. CD4+ memory TCRbeta repertoires of a Belgian cohort with known cytomegalovirus serostatus were sequenced in order to replicate a published TCR-based CMV serostatus classifier.

Single viable CD3+CD4+CD8-CD45RO+ cells were sorted as memory CD4+ T cells on a FACSAria II. CMV serostatus was determined using a Roche Elecsys assay that detects serum IgG against CMV pp150, pp28, p38 and p52. After thawing, total CD4+ T cells were enriched by positive selection with CD4 magnetic microbeads. The samples came from a different study that was designed specifically to examine the CD4+ T cell memory repertoire. Following standard operating procedures, peripheral blood mononuclear cells were isolated and cryopreserved, while serum was kept at -80 degrees C. The staining used CD3-PerCP (BW264/56), CD4-APC (RPA-T4), CD45RO-PE (UCHT1) and CD8-Pacific Orange (3B5) antibodies, and Sytox blue was used to exclude non-viable cells. This clone was found once. It has no known antigen specificity. Base qualities were left out, and no much larger clone turns up one base away. The junction carries 10 bases between V and J, which are trimmed by 4 bases and 7 bases respectively. The CDR3 starts with the cysteine, ends with the phenylalanine, and has 13 residues. Only CDR3 DNA is held: 39 bases, read in frame from base 1. In the germline V gene, CDR1 corresponds to MNHEY and CDR2 to SVGAGI.

Genomic DNA was extracted from sorted cells with the Quick-DNA Microprep Kit. TCRbeta DNA was amplified with the immunoSEQ hsTCRbeta kit following the manufacturer's protocol. TCRbeta libraries were sequenced on an Illumina MiSeq instrument. On the authors' methods: Removing out-of-frame sequences left roughly 2.4 million distinct TCRbeta sequences, an average of roughly 68,000 per individual. Each individual was scored using the number of around 150 previously reported CMV-associated TCRbeta sequences that the individual carried and the total number of productive distinct TCRbeta sequences. A beta-binomial model was reimplemented in Python, and scikit-learn random forests with default parameters were trained on data from the US cohort. Classifier performance on the Belgian cohort was reported as the median AUC with percentile confidence intervals calculated over 10,000 bootstrap iterations. Imported from immuneACCESS, the table was reduced by TCRdb to in-frame sequences with V and J called. These copies leave out some clones; in studies compared against another copy, an unresolved V gene accounts for under half, and the cause of the remainder is not known. D and trimming were read from the DNA, whereas the V and J calls and clone size are those reported in that table. A total of tens of thousands of clones appear in this sample, 70% to 75% of them only once. The top ten constitute 1.2% of the sample.

Paper-wide results and their limitations: On the Belgian cohort, the classifier built on the original framework reached a median bootstrapped AUC of nearly 0.96, with a 95% CI of 0.76-1.00. Results were interpreted as suggesting that the CMV-associated TCR signature is largely present in the CD4+ memory repertoire. Among the 150 or so previously reported CMV-associated TCRbeta sequences, 60 to 85 showed up in the CD4+ memory repertoires, with each one found in between one and five individuals. Only CD4+CD45RO+ memory cells were sequenced, in contrast to the original study, which included naive and memory CD4+ and CD8+ populations. CMV serostatus prediction reached a median bootstrapped AUC of approximately 0.96 with the original framework and 0.85 to 0.91 with a US-trained random forest.

The sequenced sample consisted of memory CD4+ T cells from blood. This chain is built from TRBV6-5 and TRBJ2-2; TRBD2 is a weak D gene call, 5 bases matching. The receptor's source is an adult in good health and CMV-seropositive. CDR3 protein: CASSFLASGELFF. The nucleotide sequence reads as follows: TGTGCCAGCAGTTTCCTAGCAAGCGGGGAGCTGTTTTTT.